One sample yielded the 6 T cell receptor beta chains listed below, sequenced in a study of T cells expressing NK-cell markers. TCRdb reprocessed the 5' RACE reads and keeps a single row for each CDR3 protein, giving no DNA. Its table records 160,000 or so distinct CDR3 sequences. The sequenced sample consisted of blood T cells: a sorted CD56 or NKG2C T cell subset, CD4+ or CD8+ T cells, or bulk PBMC T cells (not recorded which). These receptor sequences come from a woman aged 18-70 years in good health.

This chain connects TRBV7-2 to TRBJ2-1; TCRdb designates TRBD1, a call that cannot be tested without DNA. Germline values: CDR1 SGHTA, CDR2 FQGNSA. The CDR3 is made up of 16 amino acids. CDR3 amino acids: CASSYRAPGKGNEQFF.

V is TRBV4-1 and J is TRBJ2-1. The CDR3 extends over 13 amino acids. From germline, CDR1 is MGHRA and CDR2 YSYEKL. CDR3: CASSQDWVVGQFF.

The rearrangement uses TRBV7-3 and TRBJ2-1; TCRdb designates TRBD1, a call that cannot be tested without DNA. This CDR3 has 17 amino acids. Germline loops: CDR1 SGHTA, CDR2 FQGTGA. This CDR3 reads CASSSNSGTTWGNEQFF.

The genes are TRBV9 and TRBJ1-1. Germline V gives CDR1 SGDLS, CDR2 YYNGEE. CDR3 length: 15 residues. CDR3 residues: CASSPWEGGGTEAFF.

The chain links TRBV5-5 to TRBJ2-5. Germline CDR1 and CDR2: SGHKS and YYEKEE (reference sequence). There are 13 residues in the CDR3. CDR3 sequence reads: CASTVVGKETQYF.

The chain joins TRBV3-1 to TRBJ2-5; lacking DNA, the TRBD1 call made by TCRdb goes unchecked. The length of the CDR3 is 15 residues. Per germline, CDR1 LGHDT and CDR2 YNNKEL (reference sequence). CDR3 sequence reads: CASSQGQGLGETQYF.